The TCR beta chain described here comes from a study of shared clonotypes between healthy human individuals. CDR3 length: 12 residues. Per germline, CDR1 MNHEY and CDR2 SMNVEV (reference sequence). With 0 bases removed from V and 10 bases from J, the gap between germline ends came to 7 bases. TCRdb keeps only in-frame clones here, not all; method: immunoSEQ multiplex PCR. The table has about 2.3 million clones, over 90% seen once; the top ten hold 0.39%. CD4+ cells underwent separation, giving CD45RA+ naive and CD45RA-negative memory subsets. The V and J genes are TRBV27 and TRBJ2-1, with unresolved D. The material sequenced was naive CD4+ T cells from PBMCs. Noted subset: CD45RA+ positively selected. This TCR was sampled from a man between 18 and 29 years old in good health. Some clones in this sample may be carry-over from other donors' samples. CDR3 DNA: TGTGCCAGCAGTTTATCACGCGCGGAGCAGTTCTTC. As protein: CASSLSRAEQFF.